These 14 T cell receptor beta chains originate from one sample sequenced in a study of cytomegalovirus exposure and HLA in healthy donors. 13 Jbeta primers and 60 Vbeta primers were used for the PCR. The repertoire was sequenced with immunoSEQ multiplex PCR; TCRdb's copy has only in-frame clones and lacks some. Among a few hundred thousand clones listed, about 81% were seen once. The sequenced sample consisted of PBMCs. These receptors all stem from a woman in her sixties or seventies in good health and CMV-seropositive.

The chain joins TRBV4-1 to TRBJ2-1; the match to TRBD2 covers 16 bases. Germline values: CDR1 MGHRA, CDR2 YSYEKL. The V segment lost 7 bases and the J segment 5 bases; nucleotides outside the gene matches: 14. The CDR3 loop spans 19 amino acids. DNA of the CDR3: TGCGCCAGCACCGGATCGGGACTAGCGGGAGGGAGTTCGGACAATGAGCAGTTCTTC. It translates to CASTGSGLAGGSSDNEQFF.

This clone was seen a few times. The rearrangement uses TRBV7-9 and TRBJ1-1; D remains ambiguous. Per germline, CDR1 SEHNR and CDR2 FQNEAQ (reference sequence). Trimming removed 0 bases from V and 5 bases from J, with 7 bases in between. The CDR3 length is 13 residues. CDR3 nucleotide sequence: TGTGCCAGCAGCTTAGCGAGGGAGACTGAAGCTTTCTTT. Its protein is CASSLARETEAFF.

V gene TRBV2 combines with J gene TRBJ2-5, with TRBD2 matching over 15 bases. The CDR3 length is 18 residues. Germline values: CDR1 SNHLY, CDR2 FYNNEI. Trimming took 6 bases from V and 5 from J; bases not matched to a gene: 13. CDR3 coding DNA: TGTGCCAGCAGGCCGGGACTAGCGGGAGGTGGAAGTGGTGAGACCCAGTACTTC. This encodes CASRPGLAGGGSGETQYF.

The chain joins TRBV2 to TRBJ2-4; D unclear. Trimming removed 2 bases from V and 0 bases from J, with 11 bases in between. CDR1 is SNHLY, CDR2 FYNNEI, per germline. This CDR3 comprises 16 residues. CDR3 in amino acids: CASSEQQLLAKNIQYF. Here the CDR3 DNA reads TGTGCCAGCAGTGAACAACAGCTTTTAGCCAAAAACATTCAGTACTTC.

J is TRBJ2-3 and V is TRBV28, with TRBD2 matching 8 bases. The CDR3 loop spans 14 amino acids. V lost 6 bases, J lost 3 bases, and 5 bases stayed unmatched. Germline CDR1 reads MDHEN; CDR2 reads SYDVKM. The CDR3 loop is CASRREEVTDTQYF. The DNA for the CDR3 is TGTGCCAGCAGGCGGGAGGAAGTTACAGATACGCAGTATTTT.

The chain employs TRBV15 and TRBJ1-4; 8 bases map to TRBD1. CDR3 length: 15 residues. Losses at the gene ends were 0 bases for V and 7 bases for J; bases not matched to a gene: 4. In germline, CDR1 is LNHNV, CDR2 YYDKDF (reference sequence). The CDR3 loop is CATSREATGAEKLFF. In DNA, the CDR3 is TGTGCCACCAGCAGAGAGGCGACAGGGGCTGAAAAACTGTTTTTT.

The V gene is TRBV5-1, the J gene TRBJ2-5, with 7 bases fitting TRBD2. There are 15 residues in the CDR3. CDR1 is SGHRS, CDR2 YFSETQ, per germline. V gave up 4 bases and J gave up 1 base; unmatched junction bases: 7. The CDR3 bases are TGCGCCAGCAGCCTAAGCGGGGCCAGCCAAGAGACCCAGTACTTC. It is translated as CASSLSGASQETQYF.

In this sample, this clone turned up a few times. V and J are TRBV10-3 and TRBJ1-2; TRBD1 agrees at 9 bases. Germline CDR1 is ENHRY and CDR2 is SYGVKD. The trim removed 3 bases at V and 4 bases at J, leaving 9 bases unmatched. The CDR3 has 16 residues. CDR3 sequence: CAISDSGTGPIYGYTF. In nucleotides, the CDR3 is TGTGCCATCAGTGACTCCGGGACAGGGCCAATCTATGGCTACACCTTC.

The V gene is TRBV9, the J gene TRBJ2-1; D uncertain. CDR3 length equals 13 residues. V was trimmed by 4 bases and J by 5 bases, leaving 10 bases between them. Germline CDR1 is SGDLS and CDR2 is YYNGEE. This CDR3 is CASSYDFHNEQFF. The CDR3, as DNA: TGTGCCAGCAGCTATGACTTTCACAATGAGCAGTTCTTC.

The chain uses TRBV11-2 and TRBJ1-1; 7 positions agree with TRBD1. This CDR3 has 13 amino acids. The germline CDR1 and CDR2 sequences are SGHAT and FQNNGV. Trimming removed 6 bases from V and 5 bases from J; junction bases left unmatched: 6. CDR3 region: CASSSTGVTEAFF. The DNA for the CDR3 is TGTGCCAGCAGTTCCACAGGGGTTACTGAAGCTTTCTTT. The variable domain in full, with the rest retrieved from reference TRBV11-2 and TRBJ1-1, is EAGVAQSPRYKIIEKRQSVAFWCNPISGHATLYWYQQILGQGPKLLIQFQNNGVVDDSQLPKDRFSAERLKGVDSTLKIQPAKLEDSAVYLCASSSTGVTEAFFGQGTRLTVV.

This clone was detected only a few times. The chain carries TRBV4-2 and TRBJ2-1; 7 bases map to TRBD2. The CDR3 is made up of 14 amino acids. The J segment lost 5 bases and the V segment lost 1 base, leaving 2 bases of the junction unmatched. Germline V gene data show CDR1 as LGHNA and CDR2 as YNFKEQ. The CDR3 spells CASSQGGLDNEQFF. The DNA of the CDR3 is TGTGCCAGCAGCCAAGGAGGACTAGACAATGAGCAGTTCTTC.

The V call is TRBV4-2, the J call TRBJ2-5, with TRBD1 matching 9 bases. Trimming cost V 6 bases and J 2 bases; bases outside gene matches: 10. The CDR3 has 16 amino acids. CDR1 and CDR2 from the germline V gene are LGHNA and YNFKEQ. The CDR3 coding sequence is TGTGCCAGCAGACGAAACGGACAGGGGCTACAAGAGACCCAGTACTTC. Translated: CASRRNGQGLQETQYF.

This clone was seen a handful of times. The rearrangement uses TRBV5-1 and TRBJ2-5; a possible D gene is TRBD1 (7 bases). The end of the DNA fits TRBJ2-7 better, so the J call may be wrong. The CDR3 extends over 15 amino acids. Germline V gene sequence: CDR1 SGHRS, CDR2 YFSETQ. CDR3 residues: CASSLVGGGGYEQYF. Here the CDR3 DNA reads TGCGCCAGCAGCTTGGTCGGAGGGGGCGGGTACGAGCAGTACTTC.

This sequence joins TRBV5-8 and TRBJ2-3; 14 bases align to TRBD2. The V gene's germline CDR1 is SGHTS and CDR2 YDEGEE. J lost 6 bases, V lost 4 bases, and 7 bases had no gene match. The CDR3 totals 16 residues. CDR3 sequence reads: CASSRGTSGSRDTQYF. CDR3 in DNA: TGTGCCAGCAGCAGAGGGACTAGCGGGAGTCGGGATACGCAGTATTTT.